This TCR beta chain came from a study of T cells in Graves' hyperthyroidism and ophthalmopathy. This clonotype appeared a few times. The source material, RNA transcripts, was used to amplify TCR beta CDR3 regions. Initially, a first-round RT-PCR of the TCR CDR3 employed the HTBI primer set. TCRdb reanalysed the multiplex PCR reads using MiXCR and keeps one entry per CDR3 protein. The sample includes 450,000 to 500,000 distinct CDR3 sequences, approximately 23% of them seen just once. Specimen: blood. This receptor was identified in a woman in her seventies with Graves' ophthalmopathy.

The CDR3 coding sequence is TGTGCCAGCAGCCTTGGTTGGGGGGGAAGCACTGAAGCTTTCTTT. Translated: CASSLGWGGSTEAFF. The chain uses TRBV3-1 and TRBJ1-1; possible D gene TRBD1, 5 bases. The CDR3 has 15 residues. Trimming removed 4 bases at V and 4 bases at J, with 16 bases between. Germline CDR1 is LGHDT and CDR2 is YNNKEL (reference sequence).